This T cell receptor beta chain was found in a study of T cells in localized non-small cell lung cancer. As to this clone: Antigen: not known.

Study-wide results and caveats: Of the top 100 tumor clones, median roughly 53 were in adjacent lung, around 28 among its top 100. Only one tumor region went through sequencing, so heterogeneity may still be there. The greatest T cell clonality was found in uninvolved adjacent lung (higher than in tumor).

The table came from immunoSEQ multiplex PCR; TCRdb's copy has only in-frame clones and leaves some out. The sample holds some 28,000 clones; roughly 86% are singletons and the top ten take roughly 7%. Trimming stripped 2 bases from V and 3 bases from J, with 5 bases between. The CDR3 is 12 residues long. CDR1 and CDR2 from the germline V gene are SGHTA and FQGNSA. V and J are TRBV7-2 and TRBJ2-7; D gene uncertain. This receptor was identified in a male donor aged 60 or older with stage I lung adenocarcinoma. Source: peripheral blood, taken before any cancer treatment. CDR3 amino acids: CASSLSGYEQYF. The DNA of the CDR3 is TGTGCCAGCAGCTTATCAGGCTACGAGCAGTACTTC. Full variable domain (rest looked up from reference TRBV7-2 and TRBJ2-7): GAGVSQSPSNKVTEKGKDVELRCDPISGHTALYWYRQSLGQGLEFLIYFQGNSAPDKSGLPSDRFSAERTGGSVSTLTIQRTQQEDSAVYLCASSLSGYEQYFGPGTRLTVT.